This is a list of T cell receptor beta chains from one sample in a study of shared clonotypes between healthy human individuals. Only in-frame clones appear in the TCRdb table, and some are missing; sequencing was by immunoSEQ multiplex PCR. Of 400,000 to 500,000 clones in the sample, around 80% were seen once. Sequenced: PBMCs. The receptors shown here come from a woman aged 40 to 50 in good health. Some clones in this sample may be carry-over from other donors' samples. CDR3s include the opening cysteine and the closing phenylalanine or tryptophan. D genes are given only for firm matches. The size entry is marked missing in some rows and otherwise reads once, few, many or a size class.

d_call j_call clone_size v_call cdr3_aa cdr3_nt
. TRBJ1-5 few TRBV11-2 CASSLVAGGNRNQPQHF TGTGCCAGCAGCTTAGTGGCGGGGGGCAATCGAAATCAGCCCCAGCATTTT
. TRBJ1-5 . TRBV28 CASSLSSFGQPQHF TGTGCCAGCAGTTTATCAAGTTTCGGTCAGCCCCAGCATTTT
. TRBJ2-1 . TRBV6-1 CATRSESSYNEQFF TGTGCCACCCGGTCGGAGAGCTCCTACAATGAGCAGTTCTTC
. TRBJ2-1 . TRBV28 CASGYRSSSYNEQFF TGTGCCAGCGGATATCGTTCCAGCTCCTACAATGAGCAGTTCTTC
TRBD1 TRBJ1-5 . TRBV30 CAWSPGQGGSNQPQHF TGTGCCTGGAGCCCGGGACAGGGAGGGAGCAATCAGCCCCAGCATTTT
TRBD2 TRBJ2-2 . TRBV30 CAWSVLRTSGSNGLFF TGTGCCTGGAGTGTACTAAGGACTAGCGGGAGTAATGGGCTGTTTTTT
. TRBJ2-5 . TRBV2 CASFGPGRVTVETQYF TGTGCCAGCTTTGGACCAGGTAGAGTCACTGTCGAGACCCAGTACTTC
TRBD2 TRBJ2-5 . TRBV5-1 CASSIGTTYQETQYF TGCGCCAGCAGCATAGGGACTACCTACCAAGAGACCCAGTACTTC
TRBD1 TRBJ1-4 . TRBV5-6 CASSGTETNEKLFF TGTGCCAGCAGCGGGACAGAGACTAATGAAAAACTGTTTTTT
TRBD1 TRBJ2-1 once TRBV2 CASTLRGQGYNEQFF TGTGCCAGCACTCTAAGGGGACAGGGCTACAATGAGCAGTTCTTC
. TRBJ2-7 . TRBV28 CASSPAGTMGTYEQYF TGTGCCAGCAGCCCAGCCGGGACAATGGGCACCTACGAGCAGTACTTC
TRBD2 TRBJ2-1 . TRBV5-1 CASSLAFAGGYNEQFF TGCGCCAGCAGCTTGGCGTTTGCGGGAGGTTACAATGAGCAGTTCTTC
. TRBJ1-2 . TRBV10-3 CAISPQNYGYTF TGTGCCATCAGTCCACAAAACTATGGCTACACCTTC
TRBD1 TRBJ1-4 . TRBV6-6 CASSLRQGADEKLFF TGTGCCAGCAGCCTCAGACAGGGGGCGGATGAAAAACTGTTTTTT
. TRBJ1-2 many TRBV27 CASRPRASYGYTF TGTGCCAGCCGCCCCCGAGCTAGCTATGGCTACACCTTC
. TRBJ2-6 . TRBV11-2 CASSLSRAGANVLTF TGTGCCAGCAGCTTATCAAGGGCTGGGGCCAACGTCCTGACTTTC